The rows below give T cell receptor beta chains drawn from one sample of a study of T cell responses to AZD1222 COVID-19 vaccine. The table came from immunoSEQ multiplex PCR; TCRdb's copy has only in-frame clones and leaves some out. The data contain fewer than 200,000 clones, just under 90% of them singletons. This specimen was peripheral blood, taken 28 days after the second dose of the MenACWY control vaccine. Source of these receptors: an adult who received the MenACWY meningococcal vaccine as a control. CDR3s include the opening cysteine and the closing phenylalanine or tryptophan. The order of the fields is V gene, J gene, CDR3 protein.

v_call: TRBV12-3/TRBV12-4
j_call: TRBJ1-1
cdr3_aa: CASSLTYTEAFF

v_call: TRBV5-6
j_call: TRBJ1-1
cdr3_aa: CASSLGLAGEAFF

v_call: TRBV6-1
j_call: TRBJ2-3
cdr3_aa: CASSEASFTQYF

v_call: TRBV5-1
j_call: TRBJ1-6
cdr3_aa: CASSLVAGDTGSPLHF

v_call: TRBV5-1
j_call: TRBJ1-2
cdr3_aa: CASSFRDSNGYTF

v_call: TRBV28
j_call: TRBJ2-6
cdr3_aa: CASRGDPGANVLTF

v_call: TRBV4-3
j_call: TRBJ2-3
cdr3_aa: CASSQRAGDTQYF

v_call: TRBV11-2
j_call: TRBJ2-5
cdr3_aa: CASRSPPGTQYF

v_call: TRBV19
j_call: TRBJ2-1
cdr3_aa: CASSISARRFF

v_call: TRBV7-9
j_call: TRBJ1-1
cdr3_aa: CASSLEQGEAFF

v_call: TRBV10-3
j_call: TRBJ1-2
cdr3_aa: CAISEDNRGGGGYTF

v_call: TRBV10-3
j_call: TRBJ1-4
cdr3_aa: CAISDSARGNEKLFF

v_call: TRBV7-2
j_call: TRBJ2-2
cdr3_aa: CASSLAAGDTGELFF

v_call: TRBV29-1
j_call: TRBJ2-5
cdr3_aa: CSAAPHKETQYF

v_call: TRBV11-2
j_call: TRBJ2-7
cdr3_aa: CASSARYRDSSYEQYF

v_call: TRBV11-1
j_call: TRBJ2-3
cdr3_aa: CASSLRADTQYF

v_call: TRBV19
j_call: TRBJ1-5
cdr3_aa: CASSSGGTQPQHF

v_call: TRBV4-3
j_call: TRBJ2-2
cdr3_aa: CASSHRRGTGELFF

v_call: TRBV6-2/TRBV6-3
j_call: TRBJ1-2
cdr3_aa: CASSYTGDYGYTF

v_call: TRBV18
j_call: TRBJ2-3
cdr3_aa: CASSSYSGTPTDTQYF

v_call: TRBV5-4
j_call: TRBJ1-6
cdr3_aa: CASSETGVPPLHF

v_call: TRBV7-2
j_call: TRBJ1-5
cdr3_aa: CASSQGRYSNQPQHF

v_call: TRBV6-2/TRBV6-3
j_call: TRBJ2-7
cdr3_aa: CASSYAASGRFSYEQYF

v_call: TRBV19
j_call: TRBJ2-7
cdr3_aa: CASSIPGQGIYEQYF

v_call: TRBV5-5
j_call: TRBJ1-6
cdr3_aa: CASSLEGAGNSPLHF

v_call: TRBV30
j_call: TRBJ1-6
cdr3_aa: CAWGDGNNSPLHF

v_call: TRBV7-6
j_call: TRBJ1-4
cdr3_aa: CASSRPEGGELFF